These 29 T cell receptor beta chains originate from one sample sequenced in a study of T cell clonality in common variable immunodeficiency (dated by TCRdb to 2013 to 2016). Preparation of the library involved the immunoSEQ multiplex PCR assay. TCRdb's version of the immuneACCESS table is confined to in-frame rearrangements and falls short of the full clone set. An unresolved V gene accounts for under half of the shortfall where checked; the remainder is of unknown origin. This sample was tabulated with approximately 50,000 clones, among which there are no singletons. The top ten clonotypes cover 0.83% of the sample. Sequenced input: peripheral blood mononuclear cells. The source of these receptors is a person between 18 and 70 years old in good health.

This clone was recorded many times. The missing CDR3 end, 3 residues past where the read stops, is filled in from the germline J gene. The V call is TRBV18, the J call TRBJ1-1; a possible D gene is TRBD1 (6 bases). The CDR3 is 12 amino acids. In germline, CDR1 is KGHSH, CDR2 LQKENI. The CDR3 DNA, read in part, is TGTGCCAGCTCACCGTTAACAGGGAAA. Translation gives CASSPLTGK. The entire CDR3 protein is CASSPLTGKAFF.

This clone was recorded many times. The sequenced fragment ends 3 residues before the CDR3 boundary, so the rest is inferred from the germline J gene. V usage is TRBV7-2 and J usage is TRBJ2-3, with TRBD1 matching 7 bases. V shed 6 bases and J 2 bases; nucleotides not matched to a gene: 8. This CDR3 is 15 amino acids long. CDR1 SGHTA and CDR2 FQGNSA come from the germline V gene. This chain's CDR3 is CASRHRDSTTDTQYF. The CDR3 bases that were read are TGTGCCAGCAGACACCGGGACAGCACCACAGATACG.

This clone was observed many times. Incomplete CDR3 DNA: TGCAGTGCCTCAGGTCGTGAAAACTCCTACAATGAG. It encodes CSASGRENSYNE. The full CDR3 protein reads CSASGRENSYNEQFF. This chain uses TRBV20-1 with TRBJ2-1, with no clear D. The read falls 3 residues short of the CDR3 end, and the missing part is taken from the germline J gene. Germline values: CDR1 DFQATT, CDR2 SNEGSKA (reference sequence). V lost 6 bases to trimming and J lost 0 bases, with 15 bases between them. This CDR3 is built from 15 residues.

This clone was recorded many times. The read falls 3 residues short of the CDR3 end, and the missing part is taken from the germline J gene. The V gene is TRBV3-1 (or the pseudogene TRBV3-2), the J gene TRBJ1-5; perhaps TRBD1 as D (6 bases). Trimming removed 11 bases at V and 0 bases at J, with 14 bases between. Germline CDR1 is LGHDT and CDR2 is YNNKEL (reference sequence). This CDR3 is 14 amino acids long. CDR3 bases read: TGTGCCCCCCTAAGGGGGAATAGCAATCAGCCC. As protein: CAPLRGNSNQP. The entire CDR3 sequence reads CAPLRGNSNQPQHF.

This clone was seen at least ten times. Sequencing ends 3 residues short of the CDR3 end; the germline J gene provides the rest. V usage is TRBV20-1 and J usage is TRBJ1-3; D remains ambiguous. The germline CDR1 and CDR2 sequences are DFQATT and SNEGSKA (reference sequence). This CDR3 is 18 amino acids long. The V end was cut by 0 bases, the J end by 0 bases, with 18 bases between. The CDR3 DNA, read in part, is TGCAGTGCTAGAGACGGCGCATTCCAAGGGCGCTCTGGAAACACC. Protein: CSARDGAFQGRSGNT. In full, the CDR3 is CSARDGAFQGRSGNTIYF.

Many counts were recorded for this clone. The CDR3 extends 3 residues past the end of the read, so its final part is completed from the germline J gene. V is TRBV6-2 or TRBV6-3 and J is TRBJ2-1, with D tentatively TRBD2 (7 bases). In germline, CDR1 is MNHEY, CDR2 SVGEGT. The CDR3 spans 16 residues. Trimming took 6 bases from V and 4 from J, leaving 19 bases between them. The CDR3 is CASSDTLGGAYNEQFF. The sequenced CDR3 bases are TGTGCCAGCAGCGATACGTTAGGGGGGGCTTACAATGAG.

This clone has a count of ten or more. The CDR3 goes on 3 residues after the read ends, and that part is filled in from the germline J gene. This chain links TRBV10-3 with TRBJ2-7; TRBD1 might be the D (6 bases). V shed 8 bases and J shed 0 bases, with 17 bases lying between them. The CDR3 loop spans 15 amino acids. From germline, CDR1 is ENHRY and CDR2 SYGVKD. The sequenced part of the CDR3 DNA is TGTGCCATCTCTCCCACAGGGATTAGCTCCTACGAG. It yields the protein CAISPTGISSYE. The full CDR3 protein reads CAISPTGISSYEQYF.

This clone was counted ten times or more. Read data end 3 residues before the CDR3 end; the end is taken from the germline J gene. The rearrangement joins TRBV7-9 to TRBJ1-1, with D unresolved. V dropped 4 bases and J dropped 4 bases, with 16 bases sitting between them. The germline V gene encodes CDR1 SEHNR and CDR2 FQNEAQ (reference sequence). This CDR3 has 15 amino acids. The part of the CDR3 DNA that was read is TGTGCCAGCAGCTCTCTGGCCTTTGTGAGCACTGAA. Amino acid sequence: CASSSLAFVSTE. The full-length CDR3 reads as CASSSLAFVSTEAFF.

This clone was observed many times. The DNA ends 3 residues before the CDR3 does, and the rest of the CDR3 is filled in from the germline J gene. This chain connects TRBV19 to TRBJ2-7; 9 nucleotides align to TRBD1. Trimming took 3 bases from V and 3 from J; bases not matched to a gene: 9. The CDR3 runs to 16 residues. CDR1 is LNHDA, CDR2 SQIVND, per germline (reference sequence). CDR3 loop: CASSIPLGQGSYEQYF. Incomplete CDR3 DNA: TGTGCCAGTAGTATCCCCCTAGGACAGGGGAGCTACGAG.

This clone was seen repeatedly, ten times or more. The part of the CDR3 DNA that was read is TGTGCCAGCAGCTTGTATCAGGGACTATACGAG. This encodes CASSLYQGLYE. Given in full, the CDR3 is CASSLYQGLYEQYF. The rearrangement joins TRBV7-2 to TRBJ2-7, with 7 positions matching TRBD2. The read stops 3 residues short of the end of the CDR3; the missing end is completed from the germline J gene. The ends lost 3 bases at V and 4 bases at J; junction bases unmatched: 6. The CDR3 is 14 residues long. The germline V gene encodes CDR1 SGHTA and CDR2 FQGNSA.

For this clone: A much bigger clone sits one base away, suggesting this may be a read error. The CDR3 end is not reached by the read, which stops 3 residues before it; the germline J gene fills it in. The sample carries other DNA sequences with the same CDR3. This chain joins TRBV18 and TRBJ1-3; 8 positions match TRBD1. The CDR3 has 15 amino acids. Germline loops: CDR1 KGHSH, CDR2 LQKENI. The covered CDR3 bases are TGTGCCAGCTCACCTTCAGGGGGCTCTGGAAACACG. This sequence encodes CASSPSGGSGNT. The whole CDR3 protein is CASSPSGGSGNTIYF. Combining the CDR3 with reference TRBV18 and TRBJ1-3 gives the whole variable domain NAGVMQNPRHLVRRRGQEARLRCSPMKGHSHVYWYRQLPEEGLKFMVYLQKENIIDESGMPKERFSAEFPKEGPSILRIQQVVRGDSAAYFCASSPSGGSGNTIYFGEGSWLTVV.

This clone was counted at least ten times. The read falls 3 residues short of the CDR3 end, and the missing part is taken from the germline J gene. The chain couples TRBV2 to TRBJ2-3; TRBD1 is a possible D gene (6 bases). The CDR3 consists of 13 residues. V was trimmed by 10 bases and J by 4 bases, leaving 15 bases between them. The germline V gene encodes CDR1 SNHLY and CDR2 FYNNEI. CDR3 amino acids: CATLFGGADTQYF. The sequenced part of the CDR3 DNA is TGTGCCACCCTGTTTGGGGGCGCAGATACG.

This clone was seen many times. The DNA ends 3 residues before the CDR3 does, and the rest of the CDR3 is filled in from the germline J gene. The rearrangement joins TRBV20-1 to TRBJ1-5; D might be TRBD1 (6 bases). Trimming stripped 0 bases from V and 2 bases from J, with 17 bases between. The germline CDR1 and CDR2 sequences are DFQATT and SNEGSKA (reference sequence). The CDR3 loop spans 17 amino acids. CDR3 DNA (partial): TGCAGTGCTAGAGAGGTTGGGGGCGCGATAGGCAATCAGCCC. Amino acids: CSAREVGGAIGNQP. Given in full, the CDR3 is CSAREVGGAIGNQPQHF.

A few counts support this clone. Read coverage stops 3 residues before the CDR3 terminus; the germline J gene supplies the remainder. The chain is built from TRBV2 and TRBJ2-3, with D maybe TRBD1 (5 bases). Germline V gene sequence: CDR1 SNHLY, CDR2 FYNNEI. This CDR3 has 15 residues. The part of the CDR3 DNA that was read is TGTGCCAGCAGCGCTGGGGCTGCCGGCCAAGAGACG. This encodes CASSAGAAGQET. The CDR3 in its entirety is CASSAGAAGQETQYF.

This clone turned up a few times. Compared with germline, one end of the junction differs, possibly owing to a read error. Other DNA sequences within the sample encode an identical CDR3. The sequenced CDR3 bases are TGCAGTGCCCTACGCCCAGGGGGCGATCAACCC. As protein: CSALRPGGDQP. In full, the CDR3 is CSALRPGGDQPQHF. The chain carries TRBV20-1 and TRBJ1-5; 8 bases line up with TRBD1. With the read ending 3 residues before the CDR3 end, the germline J gene is used to fill in that end. This CDR3 contains 14 residues. Germline values: CDR1 DFQATT, CDR2 SNEGSKA (reference sequence).

This clone has only a few counts. The read ends 3 residues before the CDR3 terminus; that terminus is restored from the germline J gene. J is TRBJ2-4 and V is TRBV7-9, with D possibly matching TRBD2 (6 bases). The CDR3 is 14 amino acids. Germline V gene sequence: CDR1 SEHNR, CDR2 FQNEAQ (reference sequence). The DNA read from the CDR3 is TGTGCCAGCAGCTTTGGAGGGGATGTGAGTGGT. It yields the protein CASSFGGDVSG. The entire CDR3 sequence reads CASSFGGDVSGQYF. Complete variable domain (other parts from reference TRBV7-9 and TRBJ2-4): DTGVSQNPRHKITKRGQNVTFRCDPISEHNRLYWYRQTLGQGPEFLTYFQNEAQLEKSRLLSDRFSAERPKGSFSTLEIQRTEQGDSAMYLCASSFGGDVSGQYFGAGTRLSVL.

This clone has at least ten counts. The read gets to within 3 residues of the CDR3 end, and the germline J gene fills in the rest. This sequence joins TRBV28 and TRBJ1-5; D remains unclear. The CDR3 length is 16 residues. Germline CDR1 reads MDHEN; CDR2 reads SYDVKM. V lost 2 bases to trimming and J lost 1 base, with 12 bases between them. Incomplete CDR3 DNA: TGTGCCAGCAGTTTACGAGCGGATCGCAGCAATCAGCCC. It yields the protein CASSLRADRSNQP. In full, the CDR3 is CASSLRADRSNQPQHF.

This clone was seen a handful of times. The read finishes 3 residues shy of the CDR3 end, and the germline J gene is used to complete it. The rearrangement joins TRBV2 to TRBJ2-7; TRBD2 agrees at 7 bases. V lost 7 bases and J lost 2; bases outside the gene matches: 5. Germline V lookup: CDR1 SNHLY, CDR2 FYNNEI. The CDR3 extends over 13 amino acids. The CDR3 sequence is CASTGRGTYEQYF. The CDR3 DNA, read in part, is TGTGCCAGCACTGGGAGGGGAACCTACGAG.

This clone was observed many times. The junction departs from the called germline gene at one end, perhaps through a read error. The DNA ends 3 residues before the CDR3 does, and the rest of the CDR3 is filled in from the germline J gene. The V and J genes are TRBV4-2 and TRBJ2-1; 9 nucleotides align to TRBD1. The length of the CDR3 is 17 residues. The germline V gene encodes CDR1 LGHNA and CDR2 YNFKEQ. The part of the CDR3 DNA that was read is TGCGCCAGCAGCCAAGAATTAGGGGACAGGGTACACAATGAG. Amino acid sequence: CASSQELGDRVHNE. The CDR3, in full, reads CASSQELGDRVHNEQFF.

This clone was detected ten times or more. The read halts 3 residues ahead of the CDR3 end, with the missing end drawn from the germline J gene. V usage is TRBV19 and J usage is TRBJ1-1; D gene ambiguous. V was cut by 3 bases and J by 0 bases, with 5 bases left in between. Germline CDR1 reads LNHDA; CDR2 reads SQIVND (reference sequence). CDR3 length equals 13 residues. CDR3 protein: CASSMSVNTEAFF. The DNA read from the CDR3 is TGTGCCAGTAGTATGTCTGTGAACACTGAA.

Ten or more counts support this clone. CDR3: CASSDRGNSPLHF. The sequenced part of the CDR3 DNA is TGTGCCAGTAGTGACAGGGGCAATTCACCC. This chain links TRBV19 with TRBJ1-6; 8 positions match TRBD1. The missing CDR3 end, 3 residues past where the read stops, is filled in from the germline J gene. Trimming removed 5 bases from V and 7 bases from J; junction bases left unmatched: 1. CDR3 length: 13 amino acids. The V gene's germline CDR1 is LNHDA and CDR2 SQIVND (reference sequence). Combining the CDR3 with reference TRBV19 and TRBJ1-6 gives the whole variable domain DGGITQSPKYLFRKEGQNVTLSCEQNLNHDAMYWYRQDPGQGLRLIYYSQIVNDFQKGDIAEGYSVSREKKESFPLTVTSAQKNPTAFYLCASSDRGNSPLHFGNGTRLTVT.

The table lists this clone with many counts. From the germline J gene comes the end of the CDR3, since the read stops 3 residues before it. The chain uses TRBV20-1 and TRBJ2-3, with 9 bases lining up with TRBD1. From germline, CDR1 is DFQATT and CDR2 SNEGSKA (reference sequence). The CDR3 covers 13 residues. The DNA read from the CDR3 is TGCAGTGTTTTGCGACAGGGGGAAGAGACG. It translates to CSVLRQGEET. The whole CDR3 sequence is CSVLRQGEETQYF.

This clone was found many times. The read finishes 3 residues shy of the CDR3 end, and the germline J gene is used to complete it. The chain links TRBV7-2 to TRBJ2-1, with 9 bases fitting TRBD2. CDR1 and CDR2 (germline): SGHTA, FQGNSA. With 0 bases clipped from V and 7 bases from J, the junction kept 7 bases outside the gene matches. This CDR3 comprises 16 residues. CDR3 protein: CASSLAGAGGLNEQFF. The part of the CDR3 DNA that was read is TGTGCCAGCAGCTTAGCAGGGGCGGGGGGGTTGAATGAG.

Many counts were recorded for this clone. The observed sequence ends 3 residues before the CDR3 terminus, with the missing tail filled in from the germline J gene. The chain combines TRBV20-1 with TRBJ2-1, with 12 bases identical to TRBD1. V lost 4 bases, J lost 7 bases, and 11 bases stayed unmatched. The germline V gene encodes CDR1 DFQATT and CDR2 SNEGSKA (reference sequence). The length of the CDR3 is 16 residues. CDR3 in amino acids: CSAKGAGTGGRNEQFF. Partial CDR3 DNA: TGCAGTGCTAAAGGGGCCGGGACAGGGGGCCGAAATGAG.

This clone showed up many times. The read is 3 residues too short to cover the CDR3 end, so that end is filled in from the germline J gene. V is TRBV5-1 and J is TRBJ2-3, with D tentatively TRBD1 (6 bases). This CDR3 is built from 16 residues. The ends were cut back, 4 bases at V and 0 bases at J, with 15 bases in the middle. The germline gives CDR1 SGHRS, CDR2 YFSETQ. The sequenced part of the CDR3 DNA is TGCGCCAGCAGCCATGGACAGCTTTATAGCACAGATACG. Its protein product is CASSHGQLYSTDT. The CDR3 reads in full as CASSHGQLYSTDTQYF. The entire variable domain, with the rest obtained from reference TRBV5-1 and TRBJ2-3, is as follows: KAGVTQTPRYLIKTRGQQVTLSCSPISGHRSVSWYQQTPGQGLQFLFEYFSETQRNKGNFPGRFSGRQFSNSRSEMNVSTLELGDSALYLCASSHGQLYSTDTQYFGPGTRLTVL.

This clone was detected many times. Coverage ceases 3 residues before the CDR3 finishes, and the germline J gene fills in the end. This sequence joins TRBV5-1 and TRBJ2-7; 7 bases fit TRBD2. CDR1 SGHRS and CDR2 YFSETQ come from the germline V gene. The CDR3 consists of 14 residues. After removal of 5 bases from V and 0 bases from J, the junction contained 5 bases not matched to a gene. The covered CDR3 bases are TGCGCCAGCAGTACTAGCGTGAGCTCCTACGAG. Amino acid sequence: CASSTSVSSYE. From start to end, the CDR3 is CASSTSVSSYEQYF.

This clone showed up many times. The CDR3 end is not reached by the read, which stops 3 residues before it; the germline J gene fills it in. The chain combines TRBV11-2 with TRBJ1-2; TRBD1 matches at 7 bases. Germline-derived CDR1 and CDR2 are SGHAT and FQNNGV. After removal of 6 bases from V and 7 bases from J, the junction contained 2 bases not matched to a gene. The CDR3 totals 11 residues. The sequenced CDR3 bases are TGTGCCAGCAGAACAGGGGTTGGC. Translating it yields CASRTGVG. From start to end, the CDR3 is CASRTGVGYTF.

The table lists this clone with many counts. The CDR3 end falls 3 residues outside the read, so it is completed with the germline J gene. The chain joins TRBV7-9 to TRBJ2-3; D possibly corresponds to TRBD2 (6 bases). V was pared by 4 bases and J by 0 bases, with 11 bases between. The germline V gene has CDR1 SEHNR and CDR2 FQNEAQ (reference sequence). The CDR3 sequence is 15 residues long. The part of the CDR3 DNA that was read is TGTGCCAGCAGCTGGGACTGGCTCAGCACAGATACG. Translating it yields CASSWDWLSTDT. The complete CDR3 reads CASSWDWLSTDTQYF.

This clone was detected many times. The sequence runs out 3 residues before the end of the CDR3; the remainder is reconstructed from the germline J gene. This sequence joins TRBV10-3 and TRBJ2-3; TRBD1 matches 9 bases. The CDR3 consists of 14 residues. Germline CDR1 ENHRY, CDR2 SYGVKD. CDR3 DNA, as far as it was read: TGTGCCATCAGTGAAGGGACAGGGAGGGAGACG. Translation: CAISEGTGRET. The whole CDR3 protein reads CAISEGTGRETQYF.